The present TCR beta chain was sequenced within a study of memory CD4+ T cells and cytomegalovirus serostatus. On the study more broadly: Healthy Belgian adult donors included several CMV-positive and some 24 CMV-negative people.

CDR1 LNHNV and CDR2 YYDKDF come from the germline V gene (reference sequence). The CDR3 has 16 amino acids. The junction had 4 bases not matched to a gene; V was cut back by 5 bases and J by 1 base. Single viable CD3+CD4+CD8-CD45RO+ cells were sorted as the memory CD4+ T cells. As originally analysed: After removing out-of-frame reads, approximately 2 million distinct TCRbeta sequences remained. Profiled with immunoSEQ multiplex PCR; TCRdb holds only in-frame clones, not every one. That table is the source of V, J and clone size, and D and trimming were worked out from the DNA. The sample yields approximately 46,000 clones, about three quarters seen once. Whole-study findings and limits: Suggested: most of the CMV-linked TCR signature lies in CD4+ memory cells.

For this clone: Its antigen is still unknown.

The rearrangement links TRBV15 to TRBJ2-3, with TRBD2 matching 12 bases. The clonotype was recovered from an adult in good health and CMV-seronegative. Specimen: memory CD4+ T cells from blood. The CDR3 region has the DNA TGTGCCACCAGCGGGCGACTAGCGGGGGGCACAGATACGCAGTATTTT. Translating gives CATSGRLAGGTDTQYF.